This entry lists 15 T cell receptor beta chains sequenced from one sample in a study of blood T cells in healthy people across ages. A sample-barcoded 5' primer and a J-beta primer mix were used in a second PCR of about 6 to 11 cycles. TCRdb re-called the 5' RACE reads with MiXCR, one entry per CDR3 protein. The repertoire holds 1.5 million to 2 million distinct CDR3 sequences, around 36% seen once, with about 10% in the top ten. The specimen was blood. Receptors were obtained from a woman aged 25 to 45 in good health.

This clonotype was counted a few times. This chain links TRBV4-1 with TRBJ2-7; 7 bases align to TRBD1. The junction had 8 bases not matched to a gene; V was cut back by 1 base and J by 5 bases. The germline V gene has CDR1 MGHRA and CDR2 YSYEKL. The CDR3 has 15 amino acids. Written as DNA, the CDR3 is TGCGCCAGCAGCCAAGTAGACAGGGCCGGGAACGAGCAGTACTTC. It translates to CASSQVDRAGNEQYF.

The gene calls are TRBV10-3 and TRBJ1-1, with no clear D. CDR1 is ENHRY, CDR2 SYGVKD, per germline. The V and J ends lost 3 bases and 4 bases respectively, with 12 bases between them. The CDR3 length is 14 residues. Here the CDR3 DNA reads TGTGCCATCAGTGACTTGGGCGAGGGCACTGAAGCTTTCTTT. Encoded protein: CAISDLGEGTEAFF.

The chain carries TRBV9 and TRBJ2-3; D is undetermined. Trimming pared 1 base from V and 0 bases from J, leaving 9 bases between. Germline CDR1 is SGDLS and CDR2 is YYNGEE. The CDR3 covers 15 residues. CDR3: CASSVRPRSTDTQYF. Here the CDR3 DNA reads TGTGCCAGCAGCGTAAGGCCCCGGAGCACAGATACGCAGTATTTT. The complete variable domain, with remaining parts taken from reference TRBV9 and TRBJ2-3, reads DSGVTQTPKHLITATGQRVTLRCSPRSGDLSVYWYQQSLDQGLQFLIQYYNGEERAKGNILERFSAQQFPDLHSELNLSSLELGDSALYFCASSVRPRSTDTQYFGPGTRLTVL.

V is TRBV15 and J is TRBJ1-2, with D tentatively TRBD1 (6 bases). Germline values: CDR1 LNHNV, CDR2 YYDKDF (reference sequence). The length of the CDR3 is 13 residues. V lost 3 bases to trimming and J lost 8 bases, with 13 bases between them. The CDR3: CATSRDSPRGYTF. The CDR3 DNA is TGTGCCACCAGCAGGGACAGCCCTCGAGGCTACACCTTC.

This clonotype was counted ten times or more. This chain joins TRBV29-1 and TRBJ2-4; 8 nucleotides match TRBD1. The CDR3 extends over 12 amino acids. The germline V gene has CDR1 SQVTM and CDR2 ANQGSEA. V lost 1 base and J lost 10; bases outside the gene matches: 3. The DNA for the CDR3 is TGCAGCGTTGAAGTGACAGGGGAAATTCAGTACTTC. It codes for CSVEVTGEIQYF.

Only a few counts were recorded for this clonotype. The J gene is TRBJ2-5, the V gene TRBV28; D could derive from TRBD1 or TRBD2 (5 bases each). CDR3 length: 16 amino acids. Looked up from germline, CDR1 is MDHEN and CDR2 is SYDVKM. The V end lost 5 bases, the J end lost 3 bases, and 19 bases lay between the germline ends. The CDR3 sequence is CASSPSRWQGEETQYF. CDR3 sequence (DNA): TGTGCCAGCAGTCCCTCCCGGTGGCAGGGAGAAGAGACCCAGTACTTC.

This chain links TRBV10-2 with TRBJ2-3, with D maybe TRBD2 (5 bases). This CDR3 comprises 15 residues. The germline gives CDR1 WSHSY, CDR2 SAAADI. Between the trimmed V and J ends, which lost 8 bases and 0 bases, there was a span of 15 bases. CDR3 bases: TGCGCCAGCGAGGGTGGCATTTCTAGCACAGATACGCAGTATTTT. Encoded protein: CASEGGISSTDTQYF.

This clonotype was seen ten or more times. The CDR3 DNA follows: TGCAGCGTTGTATTCTTGGACTATGGCTACACCTTC. Its translation is CSVVFLDYGYTF. The V gene is TRBV29-1, the J gene TRBJ1-2; D is ambiguous. CDR1 and CDR2 from the germline V gene are SQVTM and ANQGSEA. The CDR3 runs 12 residues. V gave up 4 bases and J gave up 3 bases, with 9 bases separating them.

V and J are TRBV20-1 and TRBJ2-7, with D perhaps TRBD2 (6 bases). The CDR3 extends over 14 amino acids. V was pared by 5 bases and J by 4 bases, with 18 bases between. The germline gives CDR1 DFQATT, CDR2 SNEGSKA (reference sequence). The CDR3 is CSACEGEVGYEQYF. In nucleotides, the CDR3 is TGCAGTGCTTGTGAAGGGGAGGTAGGGTACGAGCAGTACTTC.

This clonotype was observed a few times. J is TRBJ2-7 and V is TRBV20-1, with 8 bases aligning to TRBD2. Germline V lookup: CDR1 DFQATT, CDR2 SNEGSKA (reference sequence). Losses at the gene ends were 0 bases for V and 1 base for J; bases not matched to a gene: 5. This CDR3 is 15 amino acids long. CDR3: CSARDLAGGSYEQYF. The CDR3 nucleotides read TGCAGTGCTAGAGATCTCGCGGGAGGATCCTACGAGCAGTACTTC.

The sample holds many counts of this clonotype. The chain has TRBV7-9 and TRBJ2-7; 10 positions agree with TRBD1. V was pared by 5 bases and J by 5 bases, with 3 bases of the junction left unmatched. The CDR3 sequence is 13 residues long. Germline V gives CDR1 SEHNR, CDR2 FQNEAQ (reference sequence). DNA of the CDR3: TGTGCCAGCAGCAGGACAGGGGGTGACGAGCAGTACTTC. It encodes CASSRTGGDEQYF.

The chain links TRBV6-1 to TRBJ2-3, with D perhaps matching TRBD2 (6 bases). Trimming left V 6 bases short and J 3 bases short, with 13 bases between. The germline gives CDR1 MNHNS, CDR2 SASEGT. There are 14 residues in the CDR3. In DNA, the CDR3 is TGTGCCAGCAGAAGAGCAGGGACTACAGATACGCAGTATTTT. Amino acids: CASRRAGTTDTQYF.

Here the CDR3 DNA reads TGCGCCAGCACCCATACGGGGACTAGCGGGGACAATGAGCAGTTCTTC. As protein: CASTHTGTSGDNEQFF. This chain joins TRBV5-1 and TRBJ2-1; TRBD2 agrees at 13 bases. This CDR3 contains 16 residues. The germline CDR1 and CDR2 sequences are SGHRS and YFSETQ. The trim removed 6 bases at V and 5 bases at J, leaving 8 bases unmatched.

The rearrangement uses TRBV12-3 or TRBV12-4 and TRBJ2-5, with 8 nucleotides matching TRBD2. V shed 6 bases, J shed 2 bases, and the junction held 11 bases outside the gene matches. The CDR3 sequence is 16 residues long. The chain's CDR3 is CASSPSAGGLQETQYF. Written as DNA, the CDR3 is TGTGCCAGCAGCCCATCTGCGGGGGGCCTACAAGAGACCCAGTACTTC.

The rearrangement uses TRBV20-1 and TRBJ1-1; the D gene is possibly TRBD1 (5 bases). Trimming took off 0 bases at V and 4 bases at J, with 9 bases between the two ends. The CDR3 loop spans 13 amino acids. Germline loops: CDR1 DFQATT, CDR2 SNEGSKA (reference sequence). CDR3 in DNA: TGCAGTGCTAGAGATCCGGGGGGCACTGAAGCTTTCTTT. Translation gives CSARDPGGTEAFF.